This passage covers 15 T cell receptor beta chains from one sample sequenced in a study of blood T cell repertoires in COVID-19. Sequencing was performed with immunoSEQ multiplex PCR; in TCRdb, only in-frame clones are kept and a portion is missing. Of 95,000 to 150,000 clones detected, approximately 70% appear once; the ten largest clones hold 0.75% to 0.9%. Sequencing used peripheral blood. These receptors came from a human donor with acute or convalescent COVID-19. The donor label of this sample is uncertain.

The chain joins TRBV18 to TRBJ1-2, with 8 bases identical to TRBD1. Trimming took 1 base from V and 0 from J; bases not matched to a gene: 4. Germline V CDR1 and CDR2: KGHSH, LQKENI. The CDR3 consists of 16 residues. The CDR3 DNA follows: TGTGCCAGCTCACCACAGGACAGGGCCCCTAACTATGGCTACACCTTC. Translation: CASSPQDRAPNYGYTF.

The chain employs TRBV3-1 (or the pseudogene TRBV3-2) and TRBJ2-5; 11 nucleotides match TRBD1. The CDR3 loop spans 15 amino acids. V gave up 4 bases and J gave up 5 bases; unmatched junction bases: 6. Germline V gene lookup returns CDR1 LGHDT and CDR2 YNNKEL (reference sequence). In DNA, the CDR3 is TGTGCCAGCAGCCGGCTGGACAGGGGGCTTGAGACCCAGTACTTC. This gives the protein CASSRLDRGLETQYF.

The chain joins TRBV11-2 to TRBJ1-2; D is ambiguous. V gave up 1 base and J gave up 2 bases, with 8 bases separating them. The germline gives CDR1 SGHAT, CDR2 FQNNGV. This CDR3 region has 14 residues. In DNA, the CDR3 is TGTGCCAGCAGCTTAGCTCCAGGCAACTATGGCTACACCTTC. Translation: CASSLAPGNYGYTF.

The chain employs TRBV12-5 and TRBJ2-4; tentative D call: TRBD1 (5 bases). The CDR3 has 17 residues. Trimming stripped 0 bases from V and 1 base from J, with 13 bases between. Germline V gene sequence: CDR1 LGHNT, CDR2 FRNRAP. Written as DNA, the CDR3 is TGTGCTAGTGGTTTGGTATTGCAGGGCCCGGCCAAAAACATTCAGTACTTC. This encodes CASGLVLQGPAKNIQYF.

The DNA for the CDR3 is TGTGCCAGCACCCTTACCCCCCGGGGTGAAGCTTTCTTT. Protein product: CASTLTPRGEAFF. The genes are TRBV6-5 and TRBJ1-1; D gene uncertain. The CDR3 consists of 13 residues. Trimming took off 7 bases at V and 7 bases at J, with 16 bases between the two ends. Germline V gene sequence: CDR1 MNHEY, CDR2 SVGAGI.

The rearrangement uses TRBV23-1 and TRBJ2-1; 7 bases match TRBD2. TRBV23-1 is an open reading frame whose function is uncertain. The CDR3 contains 15 residues. With V trimmed by 5 bases and J by 0 bases, 4 bases remained unmatched. CDR3 loop: CASSWGGFSYNEQFF. The DNA of the CDR3 is TGCGCCAGCAGTTGGGGGGGATTCTCCTACAATGAGCAGTTCTTC.

The chain carries TRBV4-2 and TRBJ2-5, with a possible D match to TRBD1 (5 bases). The V gene's germline CDR1 is LGHNA and CDR2 YNFKEQ. V lost 1 base, J lost 5 bases, and 17 bases lay in between. The CDR3 is 16 amino acids. The CDR3 DNA follows: TGTGCCAGCAGCCAAGGGCAGGGAACCCCAAAGGAGACCCAGTACTTC. Translated, it gives CASSQGQGTPKETQYF.

This clone was seen only a few times. This sequence joins TRBV14 and TRBJ2-2, with 7 bases lining up with TRBD2. The CDR3 has 15 residues. Unmatched junction bases numbered 9, after V lost 5 bases and J lost 6 bases. CDR1 and CDR2 from the germline V gene are SGHDN and FVKESK. CDR3: CASSLGGYRPGELFF. The CDR3 coding sequence is TGTGCCAGCAGCTTGGGGGGGTACAGACCCGGGGAGCTGTTTTTT. Drawing the rest from reference TRBV14 and TRBJ2-2, the complete variable domain is EAGVTQFPSHSVIEKGQTVTLRCDPISGHDNLYWYRRVMGKEIKFLLHFVKESKQDESGMPNNRFLAERTGGTYSTLKVQPAELEDSGVYFCASSLGGYRPGELFFGEGSRLTVL.

This clone was picked up a small number of times. This chain links TRBV24-1 with TRBJ2-3, with D possibly TRBD2 on 5 matching bases. Germline V CDR1 and CDR2: KGHDR, SFDVKD. CDR3 size: 13 residues. V was trimmed by 3 bases and J by 5 bases, leaving 8 bases between them. The CDR3: CATSDAGEDTQYF. CDR3 nucleotides: TGTGCCACCAGTGATGCCGGGGAAGATACGCAGTATTTT.

This clone was detected only a few times. This chain joins TRBV2 and TRBJ2-5; 14 bases line up with TRBD2. The CDR3 is 17 amino acids. In germline, CDR1 is SNHLY, CDR2 FYNNEI. Trimming removed 3 bases from V and 5 bases from J; junction bases left unmatched: 8. CDR3 amino acids: CASSELTSGGAEETQYF. In DNA, the CDR3 is TGTGCCAGCAGTGAGCTGACTAGCGGGGGGGCCGAGGAGACCCAGTACTTC.

The chain joins TRBV6-5 to TRBJ2-7; 9 bases map to TRBD1. CDR1 MNHEY and CDR2 SVGAGI come from the germline V gene. The CDR3 has 14 residues. With 4 bases clipped from V and 5 bases from J, the junction kept 6 bases outside the gene matches. The CDR3 DNA follows: TGTGCCAGCAGTTCCGGGACAGGGCGCAACGAGCAGTACGTC. This gives the protein CASSSGTGRNEQYV.

The chain carries TRBV3-1 (or the pseudogene TRBV3-2) and TRBJ2-5, with D perhaps TRBD1 (5 bases). CDR1 LGHDT and CDR2 YNNKEL come from the germline V gene (reference sequence). With 0 bases removed from V and 7 bases from J, the gap between germline ends came to 15 bases. This CDR3 spans 15 amino acids. DNA for the CDR3: TGTGCCAGCAGCCAAGACGAACAGGCCCCGGGGACCCAGTACTTC. Protein sequence: CASSQDEQAPGTQYF.

This clone was observed a single time. The V call is TRBV12-5, the J call TRBJ2-5; 9 nucleotides align to TRBD1. V was pared by 0 bases and J by 9 bases, with 8 bases of the junction left unmatched. The length of the CDR3 is 15 residues. Germline V gene lookup returns CDR1 LGHNT and CDR2 FRNRAP. Here the CDR3 DNA reads TGTGCTAGTGGTTTGGTACCAGGGGACAGGGTCGCCCAGTACTTC. Its translation: CASGLVPGDRVAQYF. The full variable domain, completed using reference TRBV12-5 and TRBJ2-5, is DARVTQTPRHKVTEMGQEVTMRCQPILGHNTVFWYRQTMMQGLELLAYFRNRAPLDDSGMPKDRFSAEMPDATLATLKIQPSEPRDSAVYFCASGLVPGDRVAQYFGPGTRLLVL.

This clone was counted only a few times. At one end the junction does not follow the germline gene, possibly because of a read error. The rearrangement joins TRBV6-1 to TRBJ2-5; 11 nucleotides align to TRBD2. Germline lookup yields CDR1 MNHNS and CDR2 SASEGT. The CDR3 runs to 16 residues. DNA of the CDR3: TGTGCCAGCAGTGAGGCTAGCGGGGGGCCTCAAGCGACCCAGTACTTC. Translating gives CASSEASGGPQATQYF.

The J gene is TRBJ1-2, the V gene TRBV19; possible D gene TRBD1, 6 bases. CDR3 size: 16 residues. Germline V CDR1 and CDR2: LNHDA, SQIVND (reference sequence). Trimming pared 6 bases from V and 4 bases from J, leaving 21 bases between. CDR3 protein: CASSHLDSQHSYGYTF. CDR3 nucleotides: TGTGCCAGTAGCCACTTGGACAGCCAACACTCCTATGGCTACACCTTC. The full variable domain, with the rest looked up from reference TRBV19 and TRBJ1-2, is DGGITQSPKYLFRKEGQNVTLSCEQNLNHDAMYWYRQDPGQGLRLIYYSQIVNDFQKGDIAEGYSVSREKKESFPLTVTSAQKNPTAFYLCASSHLDSQHSYGYTFGSGTRLTVV.